These T cell receptor beta chains were read from a single sample in a study of blood T cell repertoires in COVID-19. TCRdb's table, derived via immunoSEQ multiplex PCR, lists solely in-frame clones and lacks some. This table has 350,000 to 400,000 clones, roughly 88% appearing once. Material: PBMCs or T cells enriched from blood (not recorded which). These receptors were taken from a woman aged 30 to 39 with acute COVID-19. The CDR3 runs from the conserved cysteine through the conserved F or W. A D gene is named only where the DNA matches it firmly. Part of the rows lack a size; the others show once, few, many or a class for expanded clones.

J gene: TRBJ1-1
D gene: TRBD1
clone size: .
V gene: TRBV7-2
CDR3 protein: CASSLVTGGGTEAFF
CDR3 DNA: TGTGCCAGCAGCTTGGTGACAGGGGGTGGCACTGAAGCTTTCTTT

J gene: TRBJ1-2
D gene: TRBD1
clone size: .
V gene: TRBV2
CDR3 protein: CASRSTGTGLYGYTF
CDR3 DNA: TGTGCCAGCAGATCTACCGGGACAGGGCTCTATGGCTACACCTTC

J gene: TRBJ1-1
D gene: .
clone size: .
V gene: TRBV10-2
CDR3 protein: CASSDSGRVAFF
CDR3 DNA: TGCGCCAGCAGTGATTCAGGGAGGGTCGCTTTCTTT

J gene: TRBJ1-6
D gene: .
clone size: .
V gene: TRBV5-1
CDR3 protein: CASSSLGGYNSPLHF
CDR3 DNA: TGCGCCAGCAGCTCTCTGGGGGGTTATAATTCACCCCTCCACTTT

J gene: TRBJ1-5
D gene: .
clone size: once
V gene: TRBV30
CDR3 protein: CAWTQDSNQPQHF
CDR3 DNA: TGTGCCTGGACTCAGGATAGCAATCAGCCCCAGCATTTT

J gene: TRBJ1-2
D gene: .
clone size: .
V gene: TRBV27
CDR3 protein: CASSSSTNYGYTF
CDR3 DNA: TGTGCCAGCAGTTCCTCTACTAACTATGGCTACACCTTC

J gene: TRBJ1-6
D gene: .
clone size: .
V gene: TRBV7-9
CDR3 protein: CASSARSGGSIPYNSPLHF
CDR3 DNA: TGTGCCAGCAGCGCGAGGTCGGGGGGCAGTATCCCCTATAATTCACCCCTCCACTTT

J gene: TRBJ1-2
D gene: TRBD1
clone size: .
V gene: TRBV4-3
CDR3 protein: CASSQARTGGYGYTF
CDR3 DNA: TGCGCCAGCAGCCAAGCCCGGACAGGGGGCTATGGCTACACCTTC

J gene: TRBJ2-1
D gene: TRBD1
clone size: few
V gene: TRBV30
CDR3 protein: CAWSVGGHEQFF
CDR3 DNA: TGTGCCTGGAGTGTAGGGGGCCACGAGCAGTTCTTC

J gene: TRBJ1-1
D gene: TRBD1
clone size: .
V gene: TRBV2
CDR3 protein: CASRLGQGSGTEAFF
CDR3 DNA: TGTGCCAGCAGGCTAGGACAGGGATCTGGCACTGAAGCTTTCTTT

J gene: TRBJ2-2
D gene: TRBD2
clone size: .
V gene: TRBV7-2
CDR3 protein: CASSYGLAGTGELFF
CDR3 DNA: TGTGCCAGCAGCTATGGACTAGCGGGCACCGGGGAGCTGTTTTTT

J gene: TRBJ2-1
D gene: TRBD2
clone size: once
V gene: TRBV30
CDR3 protein: CAWSPGLAESISFDEQFF
CDR3 DNA: TGTGCCTGGAGTCCCGGACTAGCGGAGTCCATAAGTTTCGATGAGCAGTTCTTC

J gene: TRBJ2-7
D gene: TRBD1
clone size: .
V gene: TRBV9
CDR3 protein: CASSIPAPGQGYEQYF
CDR3 DNA: TGTGCCAGCAGTATCCCCGCACCGGGACAGGGGTACGAGCAGTACTTC

J gene: TRBJ1-2
D gene: TRBD1
clone size: .
V gene: TRBV29-1
CDR3 protein: CSVARQGARNYGYTF
CDR3 DNA: TGCAGCGTTGCAAGACAGGGGGCTAGAAACTATGGCTACACCTTC

J gene: TRBJ2-1
D gene: TRBD1
clone size: .
V gene: TRBV19
CDR3 protein: CASSGTGYEQFF
CDR3 DNA: TGTGCCAGTAGTGGGACAGGGTACGAGCAGTTCTTC

J gene: TRBJ2-3
D gene: TRBD2
clone size: .
V gene: TRBV9
CDR3 protein: CASSGGVTDTQYF
CDR3 DNA: TGTGCCAGCTCGGGGGGGGTTACAGATACGCAGTATTTT

J gene: TRBJ1-5
D gene: .
clone size: few
V gene: TRBV5-1
CDR3 protein: CASSWAGAINQPQHF
CDR3 DNA: TGCGCCAGCAGCTGGGCAGGGGCTATCAATCAGCCCCAGCATTTT

J gene: TRBJ1-5
D gene: TRBD1
clone size: .
V gene: TRBV5-6
CDR3 protein: CASSLKGQLYQPQHF
CDR3 DNA: TGTGCCAGCAGCTTGAAGGGACAGCTTTATCAGCCCCAGCATTTT

J gene: TRBJ2-3
D gene: .
clone size: .
V gene: TRBV11-3
CDR3 protein: CASSFGHQDTQYF
CDR3 DNA: TGTGCCAGCAGCTTTGGACATCAAGATACGCAGTATTTT

J gene: TRBJ1-1
D gene: .
clone size: .
V gene: TRBV10-3
CDR3 protein: CAISYKNTEAFF
CDR3 DNA: TGTGCCATCAGTTACAAGAACACTGAAGCTTTCTTT

J gene: TRBJ2-3
D gene: TRBD2
clone size: .
V gene: TRBV5-1
CDR3 protein: CASSAGGLSGTDTQYF
CDR3 DNA: TGCGCCAGCAGCGCGGGGGGACTTTCCGGCACAGATACGCAGTATTTT

J gene: TRBJ2-1
D gene: TRBD2
clone size: .
V gene: TRBV10-1
CDR3 protein: CASSELLSSGGAVEQFF
CDR3 DNA: TGCGCCAGCAGTGAACTTTTATCTAGCGGGGGGGCCGTTGAGCAGTTCTTC

J gene: TRBJ1-3
D gene: .
clone size: .
V gene: TRBV30
CDR3 protein: CAWDRDFYSGNTIYF
CDR3 DNA: TGTGCCTGGGACCGGGACTTCTACTCTGGAAACACCATATATTTT

J gene: TRBJ1-4
D gene: .
clone size: .
V gene: TRBV25-1
CDR3 protein: CASSSGLKGKLFF
CDR3 DNA: TGTGCCAGCAGTAGTGGGCTAAAGGGGAAACTGTTTTTT

J gene: TRBJ2-1
D gene: TRBD2
clone size: .
V gene: TRBV29-1
CDR3 protein: CSVGTSGYNEQFF
CDR3 DNA: TGCAGCGTGGGGACTAGCGGGTACAATGAGCAGTTCTTC

J gene: TRBJ1-6
D gene: .
clone size: .
V gene: TRBV12-3/TRBV12-4
CDR3 protein: CASHQGNSPLHF
CDR3 DNA: TGTGCCAGCCATCAGGGGAATTCACCCCTCCACTTT

J gene: TRBJ1-6
D gene: .
clone size: few
V gene: TRBV6-1
CDR3 protein: CASSEWVTGTNSPLHF
CDR3 DNA: TGTGCCAGCAGTGAATGGGTCACAGGAACTAATTCACCCCTCCACTTT

J gene: TRBJ1-5
D gene: .
clone size: few
V gene: TRBV9
CDR3 protein: CASSWRAENQPQHF
CDR3 DNA: TGTGCCAGCAGCTGGCGGGCAGAGAATCAGCCCCAGCATTTT

J gene: TRBJ2-2
D gene: TRBD1
clone size: few
V gene: TRBV5-4
CDR3 protein: CASSVSPQGAAGELFF
CDR3 DNA: TGTGCCAGCAGCGTTTCCCCACAGGGGGCCGCCGGGGAGCTGTTTTTT

J gene: TRBJ1-4
D gene: .
clone size: .
V gene: TRBV24-1
CDR3 protein: CATSAVLRIVLFF
CDR3 DNA: TGTGCCACCAGTGCGGTCCTCAGGATAGTACTGTTTTTT

J gene: TRBJ1-2
D gene: TRBD1
clone size: once
V gene: TRBV12-3/TRBV12-4
CDR3 protein: CASSLSGGDGYTF
CDR3 DNA: TGTGCCAGCAGCCTGTCAGGGGGAGATGGCTACACCTTC

J gene: TRBJ2-1
D gene: TRBD1
clone size: .
V gene: TRBV10-1
CDR3 protein: CASADPGQGYNEQFF
CDR3 DNA: TGCGCCAGCGCAGACCCGGGACAGGGCTACAATGAGCAGTTCTTC

J gene: TRBJ1-6
D gene: .
clone size: .
V gene: TRBV2
CDR3 protein: CASSDRGTRNSPLHF
CDR3 DNA: TGTGCCAGCAGTGACAGGGGCACAAGGAATTCACCCCTCCACTTT

J gene: TRBJ2-1
D gene: .
clone size: .
V gene: TRBV19
CDR3 protein: CASSLPYLAPSSYNEQFF
CDR3 DNA: TGTGCCAGTAGTCTCCCCTACCTAGCGCCGAGCTCCTACAATGAGCAGTTCTTC